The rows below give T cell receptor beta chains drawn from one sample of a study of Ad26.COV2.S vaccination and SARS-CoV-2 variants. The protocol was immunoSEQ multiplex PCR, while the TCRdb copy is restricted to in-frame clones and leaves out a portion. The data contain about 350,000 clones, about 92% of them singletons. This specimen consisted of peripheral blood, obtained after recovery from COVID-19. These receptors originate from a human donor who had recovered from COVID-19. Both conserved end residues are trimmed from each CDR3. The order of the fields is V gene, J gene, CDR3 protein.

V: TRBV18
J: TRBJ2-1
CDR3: ASSPFSGGNEQF

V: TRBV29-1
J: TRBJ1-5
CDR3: SVVQGGNQPQH

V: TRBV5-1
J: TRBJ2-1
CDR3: ASSLGRTSREQF

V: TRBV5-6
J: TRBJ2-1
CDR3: ASSSGYNEQF

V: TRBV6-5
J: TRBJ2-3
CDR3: ASRRRRGRRDTQY

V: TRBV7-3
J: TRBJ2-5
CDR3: ASSLGTSETQY

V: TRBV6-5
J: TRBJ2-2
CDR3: ASSSRRPGELF

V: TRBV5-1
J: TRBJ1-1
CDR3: ASSLALGRGNTEAF

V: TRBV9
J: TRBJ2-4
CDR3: ASSAVGGIQY

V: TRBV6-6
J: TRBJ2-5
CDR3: ASSDLRKNQETQY

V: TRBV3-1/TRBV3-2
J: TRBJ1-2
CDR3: ASSQDIRDRYGYT

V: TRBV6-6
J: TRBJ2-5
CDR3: ASSYITQETQY

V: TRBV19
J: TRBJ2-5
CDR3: ASKNRGLETQY

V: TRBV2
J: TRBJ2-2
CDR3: ASSERGALNTGELF

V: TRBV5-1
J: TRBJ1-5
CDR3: ASSAAINQPQH